This T cell receptor (beta chain) was sequenced during a study of T cell responses to AZD1222 COVID-19 vaccine. Study context: Timing groups of about 4 and about 12 weeks for second doses were pooled. General observations from the study: Dominant CD4 TCR responses targeted spike regions 160-218 and 743-854. In all cases, repertoires were sampled only after the peak T cell response. Breadth and depth of Spike-specific TCRs rose after two AZD1222 doses.

Libraries were prepared by immunoSEQ multiplex PCR; TCRdb keeps only in-frame clonotypes and omits some of them. The table has 100,000 to 150,000 clones, approximately 90% seen once. In the case of this clone: Antigen specificity is unknown.

Germline V gene lookup returns CDR1 KGHDR and CDR2 SFDVKD. With 3 bases removed from V and 6 bases from J, the gap between germline ends came to 16 bases. The CDR3 has 15 residues. The source of this sequence is an adult in good health. Here the sequenced sample was peripheral blood, taken on day 0 of AZD1222 vaccination. This chain joins TRBV24-1 and TRBJ1-1; a weak D match, TRBD1 (5 bases). The CDR3: CATSDPNGGSAEAFF. Here the CDR3 DNA reads TGTGCCACCAGTGATCCGAATGGGGGTAGCGCTGAAGCTTTCTTT.